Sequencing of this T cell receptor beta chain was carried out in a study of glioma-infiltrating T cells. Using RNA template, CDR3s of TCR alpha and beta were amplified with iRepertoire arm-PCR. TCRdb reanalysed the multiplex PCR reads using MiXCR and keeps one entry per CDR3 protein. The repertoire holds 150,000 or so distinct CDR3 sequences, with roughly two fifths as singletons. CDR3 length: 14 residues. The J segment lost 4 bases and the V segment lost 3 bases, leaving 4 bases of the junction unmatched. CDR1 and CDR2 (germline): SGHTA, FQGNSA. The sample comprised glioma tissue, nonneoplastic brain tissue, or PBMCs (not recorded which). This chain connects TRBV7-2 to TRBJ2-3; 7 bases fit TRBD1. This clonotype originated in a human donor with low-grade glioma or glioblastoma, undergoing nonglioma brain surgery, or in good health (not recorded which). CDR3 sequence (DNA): TGTGCCAGCAGCTTCTCCCAGGGGGCAGATACGCAGTATTTT. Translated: CASSFSQGADTQYF.